This T cell receptor (beta chain) originates from a study of blood T cell repertoires in COVID-19. Study context: The origin of the acute and convalescent COVID-19 samples was the United States, Italy and Spain. PBMCs, B-cell-depleted T cells, or T cells were the source of the cDNA or gDNA that made up the material.

Trimming took 2 bases from V and 10 from J, leaving 12 bases between them. CDR1 MDHEN and CDR2 SYDVKM come from the germline V gene. This CDR3 has 13 amino acids. Original processing methods: Researchers report that nucleated cell counts were estimated from reference gene primer amplification. This table comes from immunoSEQ multiplex PCR, and its TCRdb copy is limited to in-frame clones, with some not included. Clonal size and the V and J genes are those of that table, whereas D and trimming came from the DNA. The sample holds about 95,000 clones; 70% to 85% are singletons and the top ten take about 24%.

What was sequenced was peripheral blood. This receptor was taken from a human donor in a cohort sampled during active COVID-19. This rearrangement joins TRBV28 to TRBJ1-5; possible D gene TRBD1, 5 bases. CDR3 DNA: TGTGCCAGCAGTTTACTTGACAGCCGACCCCAGCATTTT. Amino acid sequence: CASSLLDSRPQHF.